The source of this T cell receptor (beta chain) is a study of T cell repertoires in cytomegalovirus infection. Overall study context: The public TCR beta signatures pointed to both CMV infection and matching HLA type. Regarding the study as a whole: The ex vivo response was dominated by HLA-C-restricted CMV-specific TCR beta clonotypes. Based on cumulative public TCR beta family frequency, carriers of CMV plus the relevant HLA were identified.

Of note for this clonotype: Antigen specificity is unknown.

TCRdb itself ran the reads through MiXCR, one entry per CDR3 protein. The table lists 170,000 or so distinct CDR3 sequences, approximately 14% of them singletons, with 27% in the top ten. The CDR3 consists of 20 residues. Trimming stripped 2 bases from V and 0 bases from J, with 27 bases between. Looked up from germline, CDR1 is GTSNPN and CDR2 is SVGIG (reference sequence). This clonotype was sampled from a human donor in good health (CMV status not recorded). Some clones in this sample may be carry-over from other donors' samples. Specimen: PBMCs. The chain carries TRBV30 and TRBJ2-3; either TRBD1 or TRBD2 may supply D (5 bases each). Written as DNA, the CDR3 is TGTGCCTGGAGTCCTCCCTTTTGGGGCCTAGGGAGACTGAGCACAGATACGCAGTATTTT. Residues: CAWSPPFWGLGRLSTDTQYF.